These 21 T cell receptor beta chains came from one sample sequenced in a study of T-cell reconstitution after alpha-beta-depleted transplantation in children. Findings of the study overall: Newly made T cells mostly supplied T-cell counts and diversity one year after transplant.

Molecular barcoding with unique molecular identifiers was used for the TCRbeta library. From the PCR reads, TCRdb called clonotypes with MiXCR, one entry per CDR3 protein. Seen here are hundreds of thousands of distinct CDR3 sequences, around 7.3% observed once, and the top ten hold about 9.1%. What these receptors recognize is not known. Sequencing was performed on peripheral blood, taken 360 days after TCRalphabeta/CD19-depleted stem cell transplant. Source of these receptors: a female patient aged 2-9 years who had a stem cell transplant for Fanconi anemia, so the T cells may come from the graft donor.

The sample holds a few counts of this clonotype. The chain uses TRBV3-1 and TRBJ2-1; 10 bases align to TRBD2. The CDR3 sequence is 15 residues long. The V gene's germline CDR1 is LGHDT and CDR2 YNNKEL (reference sequence). V shed 4 bases, J shed 4 bases, and the junction held 4 bases outside the gene matches. The CDR3 nucleotides are TGTGCCAGCAGCCCGAGCGGGGGGGGGTACAATGAGCAGTTCTTC. This translates into CASSPSGGGYNEQFF.

Ten or more counts support this clonotype. The chain uses TRBV21-1 and TRBJ2-7; the table gives TRBD1 as D, unverified against the DNA. TRBV21-1 corresponds to a pseudogene. This CDR3 is 15 amino acids long. The CDR3: CASSRGQSSSYEQYF. The CDR3 nucleotides are TGTGCCAGCAGCCGAGGACAGTCGAGCTCCTACGAGCAGTACTTC.

The J gene is TRBJ1-2, the V gene TRBV2; D is unresolved. The CDR3 covers 13 residues. V lost 6 bases, J lost 4 bases, and 12 bases lay in between. Germline CDR1 is SNHLY and CDR2 is FYNNEI. CDR3 DNA sequence: TGTGCCAGCAGCTTAGAGGGCCCCTATGGCTACACCTTC. Translating gives CASSLEGPYGYTF.

This clonotype has ten or more counts. The V call is TRBV4-2, the J call TRBJ2-1, with 11 bases matching TRBD1. This CDR3 is built from 17 residues. CDR1 and CDR2 (germline): LGHNA, YNFKEQ. The J segment lost 3 bases and the V segment lost 0 bases, leaving 4 bases of the junction unmatched. This CDR3 reads CASSQDGTGGIYNEQFF. The CDR3 nucleotides are TGTGCCAGCAGCCAAGATGGGACAGGGGGAATCTACAATGAGCAGTTCTTC.

This clonotype came up a few times. The chain joins TRBV20-1 to TRBJ1-5, with D maybe TRBD1 (5 bases). CDR3 size: 12 residues. Germline CDR1 DFQATT, CDR2 SNEGSKA (reference sequence). The V and J ends lost 5 bases and 3 bases respectively, with 8 bases between them. CDR3 coding DNA: TGCAGTGCTCTAGGGGACAATCAGCCCCAGCATTTT. This sequence encodes CSALGDNQPQHF.

This clonotype has a count of ten or more. This chain links TRBV6-5 with TRBJ2-7; D is possibly TRBD1 (5 bases). The V gene lost 0 bases and the J gene lost 4 bases, with 13 bases spanning the gap. Germline V CDR1 and CDR2: MNHEY, SVGAGI. CDR3 size: 15 residues. The CDR3 loop reads CASSYSYRQGYEQYF. CDR3 sequence (DNA): TGTGCCAGCAGTTACTCATATCGGCAGGGTTACGAGCAGTACTTC.

J is TRBJ2-1 and V is TRBV6-1; D gene unclear. Germline values: CDR1 MNHNS, CDR2 SASEGT. This CDR3 is 13 amino acids long. Trimming left V 3 bases short and J 7 bases short, with 10 bases between. This CDR3 reads CASSDWTVNEQFF. Here the CDR3 DNA reads TGTGCCAGCAGTGATTGGACGGTAAATGAGCAGTTCTTC.

This clonotype was counted at least ten times. The rearrangement uses TRBV6-1 and TRBJ2-7; maybe TRBD2 (5 bases). V lost 6 bases and J 1 base, leaving 16 bases between the germline ends. Germline CDR1 is MNHNS and CDR2 is SASEGT. The CDR3 has 15 residues. As DNA, the CDR3 is TGTGCCAGCAGCTCCCCCGTACCGGGGTCCTACGAGCAGTACTTC. Encoded protein: CASSSPVPGSYEQYF.

This clonotype has at least ten counts. The gene calls are TRBV28 and TRBJ2-1; 12 positions match TRBD2. Germline V gene sequence: CDR1 MDHEN, CDR2 SYDVKM. V was pared by 8 bases and J by 4 bases, with 3 bases of the junction left unmatched. The CDR3 covers 14 residues. The CDR3 region has the DNA TGTGCCAGCTGGACTAGCGGGGATTACAATGAGCAGTTCTTC. As protein: CASWTSGDYNEQFF.

In this sample, this clonotype turned up many times. The chain combines TRBV20-1 with TRBJ1-5, with D hard to call. CDR1 DFQATT and CDR2 SNEGSKA come from the germline V gene (reference sequence). The CDR3 has 14 residues. Trimming took off 5 bases at V and 0 bases at J, with 11 bases between the two ends. The CDR3 sequence: CSAETYYSNQPQHF. The CDR3 region has the DNA TGCAGTGCTGAAACCTATTATAGCAATCAGCCCCAGCATTTT.

This clonotype was counted ten times or more. The chain is built from TRBV29-1 and TRBJ2-3, with 7 nucleotides matching TRBD1. V was clipped by 4 bases and J by 4 bases; unmatched bases: 2. In germline, CDR1 is SQVTM, CDR2 ANQGSEA. The CDR3 is made up of 12 amino acids. The CDR3: CSVGQGADTQYF. DNA for the CDR3: TGCAGCGTTGGGCAGGGGGCAGATACGCAGTATTTT.

The V call is TRBV5-1, the J call TRBJ1-6; D unclear. Germline CDR1 is SGHRS and CDR2 is YFSETQ. Trimming pared 7 bases from V and 9 bases from J, leaving 26 bases between. The CDR3 runs 17 residues. CDR3 bases: TGCGCCAGCTTCCTTAGTCGGGCTTCCGAAGGGAGTTCACCCCTCCACTTT. Translated, it gives CASFLSRASEGSSPLHF.

This clonotype showed up many times. The J gene is TRBJ2-1, the V gene TRBV6-1, with TRBD2 matching over 12 bases. V lost 5 bases to trimming and J lost 8 bases; unmatched junction nucleotides: 7. This CDR3 spans 15 amino acids. Germline CDR1 reads MNHNS; CDR2 reads SASEGT. In nucleotides, the CDR3 is TGTGCCAGCAGTCAACGACTAGCGGGAGTTCATGAGCAGTTCTTC. Translating it yields CASSQRLAGVHEQFF.

This clonotype came up a few times. The chain employs TRBV6-2 or TRBV6-3 and TRBJ2-5; 7 positions match TRBD1. Trimming at V came to 4 bases and at J to 6 bases, leaving 8 bases not matched to a gene. The CDR3 spans 14 residues. The germline CDR1 and CDR2 sequences are MNHEY and SVGEGT. The CDR3 protein is CASSSTGTAKTQYF. The CDR3 coding sequence is TGTGCCAGCAGTTCCACCGGGACAGCCAAGACCCAGTACTTC.

The gene calls are TRBV28 and TRBJ1-2; TRBD1 might be the D (5 bases). The V gene's germline CDR1 is MDHEN and CDR2 SYDVKM. Trimming took off 6 bases at V and 8 bases at J, with 10 bases between the two ends. This CDR3 is built from 11 residues. The CDR3 loop is CASRSGYGYTF. In DNA form, the CDR3 reads TGTGCCAGCAGGTCAGGGTACGGCTACACCTTC.

This clonotype appeared a few times. A much larger clone sits a single nucleotide away, making a read error possible. The conserved closing phenylalanine or tryptophan is absent in this CDR3, likely reflecting a read error. The chain couples TRBV20-1 to TRBJ2-1; TRBD1 aligns across 8 bases. There are 13 residues in the CDR3. The V segment lost 4 bases and the J segment 6 bases; nucleotides outside the gene matches: 5. CDR1 and CDR2 (germline): DFQATT, SNEGSKA (reference sequence). CDR3 sequence reads: CSANPDRGNEQFY. The CDR3 DNA reads as TGCAGTGCTAACCCAGACAGGGGCAATGAGCAGTTCTAC.

The genes are TRBV28 and TRBJ2-2; D gene unclear. Germline V gene lookup returns CDR1 MDHEN and CDR2 SYDVKM. V was cut by 1 base and J by 1 base, with 7 bases left in between. This CDR3 contains 15 residues. CDR3 protein: CASSLYSENTGELFF. Written as DNA, the CDR3 is TGTGCCAGCAGTTTATACAGTGAGAACACCGGGGAGCTGTTTTTT.

This clonotype was detected ten times or more. The V and J genes are TRBV12-3 or TRBV12-4 and TRBJ2-2, with D hard to call. This CDR3 has 13 residues. V lost 1 base to trimming and J lost 5 bases, with 5 bases between them. This CDR3 is CASSLGQTGELFF. The CDR3 coding sequence is TGTGCCAGCAGTTTAGGCCAAACCGGGGAGCTGTTTTTT.

This clonotype has just a few counts. The CDR3: CASSPLERRGSSYNEQFF. The CDR3 DNA reads as TGTGCCAGCAGCCCCCTCGAAAGGCGGGGGAGCTCCTACAATGAGCAGTTCTTC. V gene TRBV12-3 or TRBV12-4 combines with J gene TRBJ2-1, with 7 nucleotides matching TRBD2. The CDR3 runs to 18 residues. With V trimmed by 6 bases and J by 0 bases, 14 bases remained unmatched.

The table lists this clonotype with many counts. V gene TRBV12-3 or TRBV12-4 combines with J gene TRBJ1-1; D not resolved. The CDR3 covers 14 residues. Trimming removed 2 bases from V and 4 bases from J, with 11 bases in between. The CDR3 bases are TGTGCCAGCAGTTTATTTATCCGGGGCACTGAAGCTTTCTTT. Its protein is CASSLFIRGTEAFF.

V and J are TRBV2 and TRBJ1-5; D remains unclear. Germline V gene data show CDR1 as SNHLY and CDR2 as FYNNEI. This CDR3 has 14 residues. V lost 7 bases, J lost 9 bases, and 19 bases lay in between. CDR3 sequence reads: CASKSSPDGWPQHF. DNA of the CDR3: TGTGCCAGCAAAAGCAGCCCGGATGGGTGGCCCCAGCATTTT.